This T cell receptor beta chain emerged from a study of T cell responses to AZD1222 COVID-19 vaccine. Study results and limitations: Per reports, nearly half of all spike-specific TCRs target regions that are unmutated in variants. Repertoires in all cases were sampled only once the peak T cell response had passed.

Only in-frame clones appear in the TCRdb table, and some are missing; sequencing was by immunoSEQ multiplex PCR. The data contain about 180,000 clones, approximately 90% of them singletons. V lost 3 bases to trimming and J lost 4 bases; unmatched junction nucleotides: 12. Germline V gives CDR1 KGHSH, CDR2 LQKENI. The CDR3 sequence is 16 residues long. Note on this clone: What it recognizes is unknown.

The material sequenced was peripheral blood, taken on day 0 of AZD1222 vaccination. This TCR derives from an adult in good health. V gene TRBV18 combines with J gene TRBJ2-7, with 7 bases fitting TRBD1. The CDR3 sequence is CASSPLTGKNGYEQYF. Here the CDR3 DNA reads TGTGCCAGCTCACCCCTGACAGGGAAGAACGGGTACGAGCAGTACTTC.